This T cell receptor beta chain emerged from a study of metastatic and nonmetastatic thyroid tumors. About the study: Repertoires from malignant and benign thyroid patients were compared across blood and tumor or nodule tissue.

Treatment of any kind had been given to no patient before thyroid surgery. TCRdb reassembled clones from the PCR reads with MiXCR. The repertoire holds tens of thousands of clones, with around 21% as singletons. The CDR3 totals 15 residues. Between the trimmed V and J ends, which lost 5 bases and 0 bases, there was a span of 11 bases. Germline V CDR1 and CDR2: SGHVS, FQNEAQ. This clone was seen ten or more times. The same CDR3 arises from other DNA sequences in this sample as well. The TCR originated in a female donor with papillary thyroid cancer or a benign thyroid nodule (not recorded which). Some clones in this sample may be carry-over from other donors' samples. Input material: blood. The V and J genes are TRBV7-8 and TRBJ1-3; D may be TRBD1 (6 bases). CDR3 DNA: TGTGCCAGCAGCCCTGGACAGATCTCTGGAAACACCATATATTTT. Its translation: CASSPGQISGNTIYF. Drawing the rest from reference TRBV7-8 and TRBJ1-3, the complete variable domain is GAGVSQSPRYKVAKRGQDVALRCDPISGHVSLFWYQQALGQGPEFLTYFQNEAQLDKSGLPSDRFFAERPEGSVSTLKIQRTQQEDSAVYLCASSPGQISGNTIYFGEGSWLTVV.